These T cell receptor beta chains were read from a single sample in a study of T cells after yellow fever vaccination. Each CDR3 protein is one row after TCRdb ran MiXCR on the 5' RACE reads. The repertoire holds 340,000 or so distinct CDR3 sequences, with around an eighth as singletons. Sequencing used CD4+ T cells sorted from PBMCs, obtained 15 days after the yellow fever booster vaccination. The origin of the receptors is a man aged 18 to 30 who received the YFV17D yellow fever vaccine. Both conserved end residues are part of each CDR3. Size is omitted from some rows. Given values are once, few, many or a class for expanded clones.

TRBJ2-1	many	TRBV20-1	CSARVQAGEYNEQFF
TRBJ1-2	many	TRBV7-9	CASSLGGGGYTF
TRBJ1-6	-	TRBV28	CASSFGLGQGHSPLHF
TRBJ2-7	many	TRBV7-9	CASRNLLAGGVDEQYF
TRBJ1-1	-	TRBV6-2/TRBV6-3	CASTMGVMNTEAFF
TRBJ2-3	many	TRBV11-2	CASSPSGGPTDTQYF
TRBJ2-7	few	TRBV7-8	CASSLSGTSGVQYF
TRBJ1-1	-	TRBV7-3	CASSSTGPGTEAFF
TRBJ1-1	few	TRBV28	CASSGLSDTEAFF
TRBJ1-5	-	TRBV20-1	CSAEGGAGNQPQHF
TRBJ2-7	few	TRBV7-9	CASSLGLAYEQYF
TRBJ2-1	many	TRBV12-3/TRBV12-4	CASSSTRKGAEQFF
TRBJ2-1	few	TRBV4-3	CASSRDRGVYEQFF
TRBJ2-5	few	TRBV4-3	CASSPHGDGTQYF
TRBJ1-1	few	TRBV10-3	CAISVTNTEAFF
TRBJ1-2	many	TRBV28	CASSQTVYGYTF
TRBJ2-2	-	TRBV27	CASSSYITGELFF
TRBJ1-4	-	TRBV7-2	CASSFNSGWTNEKLFF
TRBJ1-6	-	TRBV5-1	CASSGVSGDPPLHF
TRBJ2-3	many	TRBV20-1	CSARPGTDTQYF
TRBJ2-3	-	TRBV28	CISKGHSTDTQYF
TRBJ2-5	many	TRBV12-3/TRBV12-4	CASSLAGGQETQYF
TRBJ1-1	-	TRBV14	CASSQDQGASTEAFF
TRBJ2-1	few	TRBV20-1	CSARDRARRINEQFF
TRBJ2-3	-	TRBV5-6	CASSQGIPTDTQYF
TRBJ1-2	-	TRBV5-1	CASAPGQGLYGYTF
TRBJ1-5	few	TRBV12-3/TRBV12-4	CASTTKRGNQPQHF
TRBJ2-6	many	TRBV18	CASSPDRSKANVLTF
TRBJ1-5	-	TRBV4-1	CASSQEQDQPQHF
TRBJ2-5	few	TRBV5-1	CASRLGLAGGEETQYF
TRBJ2-1	-	TRBV9	CASSATGTSGVNEQFF
TRBJ2-3	few	TRBV9	CASSVMGRDTQYF
TRBJ2-5	few	TRBV6-5	CASSYRQGRQETQYF
TRBJ2-5	-	TRBV12-3/TRBV12-4	CASSFGGEFRTQYF
TRBJ1-5	few	TRBV18	CASSPPGSDNQPQHF
TRBJ2-2	many	TRBV20-1	CSARRQATGELFF
TRBJ1-6	-	TRBV3-1	CASSQGQGHNSPLHF
TRBJ1-2	-	TRBV11-2	CASSSRFMAGYGYTF
TRBJ1-2	few	TRBV27	CASKEFPPRQGANYGYTF
TRBJ2-1	few	TRBV4-1	CASSQDFGTRQFF
TRBJ2-3	few	TRBV5-1	CASSPEAIRTDTQYF
TRBJ2-2	many	TRBV7-2	CASSSRTGTGELFF
TRBJ2-2	many	TRBV5-1	CASSVAGITGELFF
TRBJ1-3	-	TRBV7-9	CASSFQGDTIYF
TRBJ1-6	few	TRBV19	CASSTRYVGENSPLHF
TRBJ1-6	few	TRBV5-1	CASSSGPAGGSPLHF
TRBJ2-7	-	TRBV12-5	CASGLTTDREQYF
TRBJ2-7	many	TRBV29-1	CSVTPTGINEQYF
TRBJ2-2	once	TRBV19	CASSIDLFRGNSGTGELFF
TRBJ2-3	few	TRBV18	CASSPRSPDTQYF
TRBJ1-5	once	TRBV4-3	CASSLGKGEQPQHF
TRBJ1-1	-	TRBV28	CASSPLAGGTPNTEAFF
TRBJ1-2	few	TRBV7-9	CASSFLGGSHGYTF
TRBJ2-3	-	TRBV24-1	CATSDPGQRDTQYF
TRBJ2-7	-	TRBV7-9	CASSGWAIQYVQYF